This entry is about one T cell receptor beta chain. Germline CDR1 is MNHEY and CDR2 is SVGAGI. CDR3 length equals 16 residues. With 4 bases clipped from V and 3 bases from J, the junction kept 12 bases outside the gene matches. TCRdb's copy holds only in-frame clones and misses some; the assay was immunoSEQ multiplex PCR. The sample lists roughly 2.2 million clones, 85% to 95% occurring once. The data were obtained in a study of shared clonotypes between healthy human individuals. Sequenced input: naive CD4+ T cells from PBMCs. Subset specified: CD45RA+ positively selected. The receptor was derived from a man aged 18 to 29 in good health. Some clones in this sample may be carry-over from other donors' samples. This chain links TRBV6-5 with TRBJ2-7; TRBD1 matches at 7 bases. The CDR3 loop reads CASSSLGTDGHYEQYF. DNA for the CDR3: TGTGCCAGCAGTTCCCTCGGGACAGACGGACACTACGAGCAGTACTTC.